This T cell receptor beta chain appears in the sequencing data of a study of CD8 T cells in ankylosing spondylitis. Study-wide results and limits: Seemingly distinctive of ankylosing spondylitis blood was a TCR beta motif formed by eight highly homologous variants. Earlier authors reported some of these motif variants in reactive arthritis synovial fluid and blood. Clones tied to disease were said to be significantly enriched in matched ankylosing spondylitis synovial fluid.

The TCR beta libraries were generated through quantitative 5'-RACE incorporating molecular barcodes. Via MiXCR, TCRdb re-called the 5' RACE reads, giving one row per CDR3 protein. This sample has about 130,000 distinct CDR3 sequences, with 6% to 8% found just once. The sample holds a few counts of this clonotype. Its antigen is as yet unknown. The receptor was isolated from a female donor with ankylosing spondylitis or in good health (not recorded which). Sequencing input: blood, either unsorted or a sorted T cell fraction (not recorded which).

This CDR3 reads CASSLDGQPNYGYTF. The CDR3 DNA sequence: TGCGCCAGCAGCTTGGATGGACAGCCTAACTATGGCTACACCTTC. V usage is TRBV5-1 and J usage is TRBJ1-2; D perhaps matches TRBD1 (6 bases). Trimming shortened V by 0 bases and J by 0 bases, and 9 bases separated the two germline ends. The CDR3 consists of 15 residues. Looked up from germline, CDR1 is SGHRS and CDR2 is YFSETQ.